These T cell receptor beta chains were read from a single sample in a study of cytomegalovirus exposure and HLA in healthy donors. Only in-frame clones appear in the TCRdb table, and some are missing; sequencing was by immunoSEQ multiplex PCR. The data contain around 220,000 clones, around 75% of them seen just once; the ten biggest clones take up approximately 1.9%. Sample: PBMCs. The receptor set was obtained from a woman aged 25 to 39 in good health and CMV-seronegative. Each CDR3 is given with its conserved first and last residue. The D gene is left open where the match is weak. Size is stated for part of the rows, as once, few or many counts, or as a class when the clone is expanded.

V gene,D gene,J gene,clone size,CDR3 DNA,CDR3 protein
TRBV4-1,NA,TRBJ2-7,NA,TGCGCCAGCAGCCAAGAGTTAACCTACGAGCAGTACTTC,CASSQELTYEQYF
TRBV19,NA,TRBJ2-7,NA,TGTGCCAGTAGTATAGGGTCGGACGAGCAGTACTTC,CASSIGSDEQYF
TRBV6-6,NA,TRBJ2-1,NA,TGTGCCAGCAGACTTGGACAAGACAATGAGCAGTTCTTC,CASRLGQDNEQFF
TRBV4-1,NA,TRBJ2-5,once,TGCGCCAGCAGCCAAAGCCTCCAAGAGACCCAGTACTTC,CASSQSLQETQYF
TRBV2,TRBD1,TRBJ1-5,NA,TGTGCCAGCAGTCCGGACAGGGGGAGCAATCAGCCCCAGCATTTT,CASSPDRGSNQPQHF
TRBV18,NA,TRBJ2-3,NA,TGTGCCATCTCACCCTCACCGGAGGGCAGGGACCATACGGATACGCAGTATTTT,CAISPSPEGRDHTDTQYF
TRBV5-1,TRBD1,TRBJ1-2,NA,TGCGCCAGCAGCACCGCCGGGACAGCCTATGGCTACACCTTC,CASSTAGTAYGYTF
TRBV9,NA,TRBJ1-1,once,TGTGCCAGCAGCTTCACTAGCGAGGGCCAAGCGGAAGCTTTCTTT,CASSFTSEGQAEAFF
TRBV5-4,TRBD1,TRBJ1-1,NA,TGTGCCAGCAGCCAGACAGGGGGCGGTGAAGCTTTCTTT,CASSQTGGGEAFF
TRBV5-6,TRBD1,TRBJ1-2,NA,TGTGCCAGCAGCTCGTCCGGGACAGGCGATGGCTACACCTTC,CASSSSGTGDGYTF
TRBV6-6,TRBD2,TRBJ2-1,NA,TGTGCCAGCACTTTCGGGGGGGGCTACAATGAGCAGTTCTTC,CASTFGGGYNEQFF
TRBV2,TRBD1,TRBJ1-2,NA,TGTGCCAGCAGGCAGGACAGGGGGGAAATAGGCTATGGCTACACCTTC,CASRQDRGEIGYGYTF
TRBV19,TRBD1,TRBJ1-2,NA,TGTGCCAGTAGTTTCGGACAGGGGGGCGATGGCTACACCTTC,CASSFGQGGDGYTF
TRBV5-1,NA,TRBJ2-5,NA,TGCGCCAGCAGCCCAATGGGGGGGCGGGAGACCCAGTACTTC,CASSPMGGRETQYF
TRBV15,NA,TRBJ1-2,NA,TGTGCCACCAGCAGAGATGGGCCGCGCCGTGGCTACACCTTC,CATSRDGPRRGYTF
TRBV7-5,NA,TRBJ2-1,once,TGTGCCATAGGGGGCAATGAGCAGTTCTTC,CAIGGNEQFF
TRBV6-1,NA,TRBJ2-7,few,TGTGCCAGCAGTGAACTCGAGCGGGCACCGTACGAGCAGTACTTC,CASSELERAPYEQYF
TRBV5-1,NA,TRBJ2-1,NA,TGCGCCAGCAGCTTGTTAGGGGCCCCCTACAATGAGCAGTTCTTC,CASSLLGAPYNEQFF
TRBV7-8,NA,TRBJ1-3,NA,TGTGTCAGCAGCTGGGCGGAGGGGTCTACTGGAAACACCATATATTTT,CVSSWAEGSTGNTIYF
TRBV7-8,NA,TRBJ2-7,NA,TGTGCCAGCAGCACCGGGAGAGGTTCCTACGAGCAGTACTTC,CASSTGRGSYEQYF
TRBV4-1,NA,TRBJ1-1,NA,TGTGCCAGCAGCCAAGATCTCGACGAGGGCACTGAAGCTTTCTTT,CASSQDLDEGTEAFF
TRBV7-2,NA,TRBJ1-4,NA,TGTGCCAGCAGGAGGGGCGGGGGTGAAAAACTGTTTTTT,CASRRGGGEKLFF
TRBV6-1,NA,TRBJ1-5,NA,TGTGCCAGCAGGCCCCAGGGGCAGAGCAATCAGCCCCAGCATTTT,CASRPQGQSNQPQHF
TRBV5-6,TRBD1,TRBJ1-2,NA,TGTGCCAGCAGCTTAAAACAGGGGATGGGTGGCTACACCTTC,CASSLKQGMGGYTF
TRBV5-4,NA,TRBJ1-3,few,TGTGCCAGCAGGTCGACAGGCTCTGGAAACACCATATATTTT,CASRSTGSGNTIYF
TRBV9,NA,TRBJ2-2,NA,TGTGCCAGCAGCGTAGGGGCTAGCGAAGCCACCGGGGAGCTGTTTTTT,CASSVGASEATGELFF
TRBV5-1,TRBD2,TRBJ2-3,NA,TGCGCCAGCAGCTTGGAACTAGCGGGAGATGGGGCAGATACGCAGTATTTT,CASSLELAGDGADTQYF
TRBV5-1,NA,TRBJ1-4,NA,TGCGCCAGCAGCCCGGCGGCTGAAACAACTAATGAAAAACTGTTTTTT,CASSPAAETTNEKLFF
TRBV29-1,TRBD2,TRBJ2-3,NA,TGCAGCGTCCTGGGACTAGCGGAAAACACAGATACGCAGTATTTT,CSVLGLAENTDTQYF
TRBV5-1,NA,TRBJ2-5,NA,TGCGCCAGCAGCTTTTCGGGGGGCGCGGGTCAAGAGACCCAGTACTTC,CASSFSGGAGQETQYF
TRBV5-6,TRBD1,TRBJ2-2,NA,TGTGCCAGCAGCTTGGGGCAGGGGGCTTACAACACCGGGGAGCTGTTTTTT,CASSLGQGAYNTGELFF
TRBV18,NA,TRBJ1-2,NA,TGTGCCACCCAAAGTCAGCAGCCACTGGAGGCGGATGGCTACACCTTC,CATQSQQPLEADGYTF
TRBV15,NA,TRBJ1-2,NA,TGTGCCACCAGCAGAGATTATAACAGCCCTGAGGGCTATGGCTACACCTTC,CATSRDYNSPEGYGYTF
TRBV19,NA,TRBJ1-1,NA,TGTGCCAGTAGTAACGGGGGGCCCACTGAAGCTTTCTTT,CASSNGGPTEAFF
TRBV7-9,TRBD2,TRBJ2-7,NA,TGTGCCAGCAGTCCGCTAGCGGGGGCTACCTACGAGCAGTACTTC,CASSPLAGATYEQYF
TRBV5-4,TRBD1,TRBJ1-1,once,TGTGCCAGCAGCTTCGAGAACAGGGGCACTGAAGCTTTCTTT,CASSFENRGTEAFF
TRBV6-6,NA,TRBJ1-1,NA,TGTGCCAGCACCTTGCCCACCAGGGTTGTCACTGAAGCTTTCTTT,CASTLPTRVVTEAFF